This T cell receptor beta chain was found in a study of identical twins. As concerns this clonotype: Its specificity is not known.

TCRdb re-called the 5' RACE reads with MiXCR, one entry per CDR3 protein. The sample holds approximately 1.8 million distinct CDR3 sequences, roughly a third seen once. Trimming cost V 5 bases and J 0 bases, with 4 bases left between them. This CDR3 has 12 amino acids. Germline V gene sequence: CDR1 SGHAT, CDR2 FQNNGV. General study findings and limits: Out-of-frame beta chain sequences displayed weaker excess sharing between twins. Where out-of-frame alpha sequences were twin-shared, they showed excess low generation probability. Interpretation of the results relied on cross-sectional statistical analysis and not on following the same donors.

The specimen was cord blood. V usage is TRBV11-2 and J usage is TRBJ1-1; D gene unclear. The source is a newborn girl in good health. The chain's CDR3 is CASSTMNTEAFF. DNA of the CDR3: TGTGCCAGCAGCACTATGAACACTGAAGCTTTCTTT. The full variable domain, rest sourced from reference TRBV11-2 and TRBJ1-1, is EAGVAQSPRYKIIEKRQSVAFWCNPISGHATLYWYQQILGQGPKLLIQFQNNGVVDDSQLPKDRFSAERLKGVDSTLKIQPAKLEDSAVYLCASSTMNTEAFFGQGTRLTVV.